The rows below give T cell receptor beta chains drawn from one sample of a study of T cell responses to AZD1222 COVID-19 vaccine. The assay was immunoSEQ multiplex PCR, and TCRdb's table has in-frame clones only and misses some. The table shows 120,000 or so clones, with about 88% occurring only once. The sequences come from peripheral blood, collected on day 0 of AZD1222 vaccination. The receptors stem from an adult in good health. CDR3s include the opening cysteine and the closing phenylalanine or tryptophan. Fields, in order: clone size, D gene, J gene, V gene, CDR3 protein, CDR3 DNA. The D gene is left open where the match is weak. Size tells how often a clone was seen (once, few, many) or the class of an expanded clone, and some rows leave it out.

.	.	TRBJ2-7	TRBV6-6	CASSYRASSYEQYF	TGTGCCAGCAGTTACCGGGCGAGCTCCTACGAGCAGTACTTC
.	TRBD2	TRBJ2-1	TRBV24-1	CATSDRGGGSSYNEQFF	TGTGCCACCAGTGATCGGGGGGGCGGAAGCTCCTACAATGAGCAGTTCTTC
.	TRBD1	TRBJ1-1	TRBV29-1	CSVDMQGGGTEAFF	TGCAGCGTTGATATGCAGGGGGGAGGCACTGAAGCTTTCTTT
once	.	TRBJ1-2	TRBV19	CASSIGPYGYTF	TGTGCCAGTAGTATCGGACCTTATGGCTACACCTTC
.	.	TRBJ1-4	TRBV7-8	CASSLDFNEKLFF	TGTGCCAGCAGCTTGGATTTTAATGAAAAACTGTTTTTT
few	TRBD2	TRBJ2-7	TRBV24-1	CATSDPTSGGYEQYF	TGTGCCACCAGTGACCCGACTAGCGGGGGTTACGAGCAGTACTTC
.	.	TRBJ2-5	TRBV13	CASSLGSALGWTQYF	TGTGCCAGCAGCTTAGGCTCGGCCCTCGGATGGACCCAGTACTTC
.	.	TRBJ1-3	TRBV18	CASSPGAGNTIYF	TGTGCCAGCTCACCAGGGGCTGGAAACACCATATATTTT
.	.	TRBJ1-2	TRBV6-1	CASSEGGYGYTF	TGTGCCAGCAGTGAAGGAGGGTATGGCTACACCTTC
.	.	TRBJ1-2	TRBV11-2	CASRGGNPNYGYTF	TGTGCCAGCAGGGGGGGTAATCCTAACTATGGCTACACCTTC
.	TRBD1	TRBJ1-2	TRBV12-3/TRBV12-4	CASSPPTGGTF	TGTGCCAGCAGTCCCCCGACAGGGGGCACCTTC
.	.	TRBJ1-5	TRBV7-8	CASSSRRLVGNQPQHF	TGTGCCAGCAGCTCACGACGTTTGGTTGGCAATCAGCCCCAGCATTTT
.	.	TRBJ1-3	TRBV4-2	CASSPSRGSSSGNTIYF	TGTGCCAGCAGCCCCTCGAGAGGCTCCAGCTCTGGAAACACCATATATTTT
.	TRBD1	TRBJ1-4	TRBV29-1	CSVAQGGNEKLFF	TGCAGCGTCGCACAGGGGGGAAATGAAAAACTGTTTTTT
.	TRBD2	TRBJ2-7	TRBV6-5	CASSEREGLYEQYF	TGTGCCAGCAGCGAGAGGGAGGGCCTCTACGAGCAGTACTTC
.	.	TRBJ1-5	TRBV30	CAWGEVNSNQPQHF	TGTGCCTGGGGGGAGGTCAATAGCAATCAGCCCCAGCATTTT
.	.	TRBJ1-1	TRBV5-6	CASSSGMLNTEAFF	TGTGCCAGCAGCTCCGGAATGCTGAACACTGAAGCTTTCTTT
once	TRBD1	TRBJ2-1	TRBV18	CACLGRTGVHNEQFF	TGTGCCTGTCTCGGGCGGACAGGGGTCCACAATGAGCAGTTCTTC
.	TRBD2	TRBJ2-3	TRBV11-3	CASSPGRGEWTDTQYF	TGTGCCAGCAGCCCCGGGAGGGGGGAATGGACAGATACGCAGTATTTT
.	TRBD2	TRBJ2-7	TRBV19	CASMVEAGGEQYF	TGTGCCAGTATGGTCGAAGCGGGAGGCGAGCAGTACTTC
.	.	TRBJ2-7	TRBV6-2/TRBV6-3	CASSYSEASGDEQYF	TGTGCCAGCAGTTACTCGGAGGCGTCCGGGGACGAGCAGTACTTC
.	TRBD1	TRBJ1-1	TRBV7-2	CASSLGGTGNTEAFF	TGTGCCAGCAGCTTAGGCGGGACAGGGAACACTGAAGCTTTCTTT
.	TRBD2	TRBJ2-7	TRBV27	CASSPRVAGAYEQYF	TGTGCCAGCAGTCCCAGGGTAGCGGGGGCCTACGAGCAGTACTTC
.	.	TRBJ1-5	TRBV7-2	CASSFSGTSNQPQHF	TGTGCCAGCAGCTTTTCGGGGACCAGCAATCAGCCCCAGCATTTT
.	.	TRBJ1-2	TRBV20-1	CSASSGSEYGYTF	TGCAGTGCTAGTTCGGGTAGCGAATATGGCTACACCTTC
.	.	TRBJ2-5	TRBV18	CASSPRGLQETQYF	TGTGCCAGCTCCCCACGAGGGCTCCAAGAGACCCAGTACTTC
.	.	TRBJ1-1	TRBV5-1	CASSTGRSGFPGNTEAFF	TGCGCCAGCAGCACGGGGAGGTCAGGGTTTCCTGGTAACACTGAAGCTTTCTTT
once	TRBD2	TRBJ2-3	TRBV4-1	CASSPAAGGYTDTQYF	TGCGCCAGCAGCCCGGCGGCGGGGGGGTACACAGATACGCAGTATTTT
.	.	TRBJ1-1	TRBV6-5	CASLSGLYTEAFF	TGTGCCAGCCTGAGCGGCCTTTACACTGAAGCTTTCTTT
.	.	TRBJ2-6	TRBV5-5	CASSPQLAVSSSGANVLTF	TGTGCCAGCAGCCCACAGTTGGCAGTAAGCTCCTCTGGGGCCAACGTCCTGACTTTC
once	.	TRBJ1-1	TRBV5-1	CASSLELRTEAFF	TGCGCCAGCAGCTTAGAGTTACGAACTGAAGCTTTCTTT
.	.	TRBJ1-1	TRBV19	CASFSDSPGSEAFF	TGTGCCAGTTTTTCGGACAGTCCTGGGTCTGAAGCTTTCTTT
.	.	TRBJ1-1	TRBV25-1	CASSEQFGGSEAFF	TGTGCCAGCAGTGAACAGTTCGGGGGATCTGAAGCTTTCTTT
.	.	TRBJ1-5	TRBV7-9	CASSLDPGNQPQHF	TGTGCCAGCAGCTTAGATCCAGGGAATCAGCCCCAGCATTTT
few	.	TRBJ1-3	TRBV18	CASSPYTAIPSGNTIYF	TGTGCCAGCTCACCCTACACGGCCATCCCCTCTGGAAACACCATATATTTT
.	.	TRBJ1-2	TRBV7-6	CASSLGVGYGYTF	TGTGCCAGCAGCTTAGGTGTGGGCTATGGCTACACCTTC
once	.	TRBJ1-2	TRBV6-6	CASSSRAVGTSGYTF	TGTGCCAGCAGTTCTAGAGCCGTGGGGACCTCTGGCTACACCTTC
.	TRBD1	TRBJ1-2	TRBV27	CASRVGQGANYGYTF	TGTGCCAGCAGAGTTGGACAGGGGGCTAACTATGGCTACACCTTC
.	.	TRBJ2-1	TRBV7-8	CASNKDFGAYDEQFF	TGTGCCAGCAACAAAGACTTCGGGGCTTACGATGAGCAGTTCTTC
once	.	TRBJ1-1	TRBV30	CAWSLWTGTEAFF	TGTGCCTGGAGTCTCTGGACGGGGACTGAAGCTTTCTTT
.	.	TRBJ1-6	TRBV30	CAWDLYNSPLHF	TGTGCCTGGGATTTATATAATTCACCCCTCCACTTT
.	.	TRBJ1-2	TRBV6-5	CASSPRHGLDGYTF	TGTGCCAGCAGTCCGCGACATGGCCTAGATGGCTACACCTTC
.	TRBD1	TRBJ1-2	TRBV13	CASSLGLQGGYGYTF	TGTGCCAGCAGCTTAGGACTACAGGGGGGCTATGGCTACACCTTC
.	.	TRBJ2-1	TRBV20-1	CSASTPPGRGNEQFF	TGCAGTGCTAGTACCCCCCCCGGGCGGGGCAATGAGCAGTTCTTC